A single sample gave rise to the 3 T cell receptor beta chains below, sequenced in a study of Graves' ophthalmopathy and Graves' hyperthyroidism. TCR beta CDR3 regions were amplified from RNA transcripts. The workflow started with a first-round RT-PCR run with HTBI primers and then moved on to a second-round multiplex PCR. MiXCR, run by TCRdb on the multiplex PCR reads, gives a single entry per CDR3 protein. The sample lists about 1.1 million distinct CDR3 sequences; 36% were seen once. The sequenced material came from peripheral blood or thyroid tissue (not recorded which). These receptors were obtained from an adult man with Graves' hyperthyroidism.

As to this clonotype: At one of its ends the junction is not consistent with the germline gene, which may arise from a read error. This chain's CDR3 is CASSADGAYEQHF. CDR3 DNA: TGTGCCAGCAGTGCGGACGGCGCCTACGAGCAGCACTTC. The chain recombines TRBV10-2 with TRBJ2-7; D not resolved. The length of the CDR3 is 13 residues. Germline-derived CDR1 and CDR2 are WSHSY and SAAADI.

There are many counts of this clonotype. The chain has TRBV7-6 and TRBJ1-1; a possible D gene is TRBD1 (6 bases). In germline, CDR1 is SGHVS, CDR2 FNYEAQ. The V and J ends lost 5 bases and 0 bases respectively, with 13 bases between them. The CDR3 has 15 amino acids. The CDR3 protein is CASSRNREMNTEAFF. CDR3 nucleotides: TGTGCCAGCAGCCGGAACAGGGAGATGAACACTGAAGCTTTCTTT. The whole variable domain, filled in from reference TRBV7-6 and TRBJ1-1, reads GAGVSQSPRYKVTKRGQDVALRCDPISGHVSLYWYRQALGQGPEFLTYFNYEAQQDKSGLPNDRFSAERPEGSISTLTIQRTEQRDSAMYRCASSRNREMNTEAFFGQGTRLTVV.

This clonotype was recorded at least ten times. This chain joins TRBV5-8 and TRBJ2-7; weak D call: TRBD2 (5 bases). Trimming took off 3 bases at V and 4 bases at J, with 14 bases between the two ends. CDR1 SGHTS and CDR2 YDEGEE come from the germline V gene. This CDR3 region has 14 residues. CDR3 in DNA: TGTGCCAGCAGCTCCCTCTCGGGCGGGTACGAGCAGTACTTC. Translating gives CASSSLSGGYEQYF.